The source of this TCR beta chain is a study of blood T cell repertoires in COVID-19. The germline CDR1 and CDR2 sequences are ENHRY and SYGVKD. This CDR3 is 15 amino acids long. Between the trimmed V and J ends, which lost 4 bases and 2 bases, there was a span of 12 bases. Produced via immunoSEQ multiplex PCR; TCRdb's table is partial and in-frame only. The table lists more than 75,000 clones, 70% to 90% of them singletons. This receptor was identified in a woman aged 80 or over with active COVID-19. The J gene is TRBJ1-5, the V gene TRBV10-3, with no clear D. The specimen was peripheral blood. Written as DNA, the CDR3 is TGTGCCATCAGTGTTGGTGTCGGGGGCAATCAGCCCCAGCATTTT. Encoded protein: CAISVGVGGNQPQHF.